The 20 T cell receptor beta chains below come from one sample, sequenced in a study of shared clonotypes between healthy human individuals. The method was immunoSEQ multiplex PCR; TCRdb's version includes in-frame clones alone and lacks a portion of them. In the table there are more than 2,000,000 clones, approximately 92% of which are singletons. The sequencing input was naive CD4+ T cells sorted from blood. Subset meaning: CD45RA+ positively selected. The origin of the receptors is a man younger than 35 in good health.

The chain couples TRBV6-5 to TRBJ2-6; D not certain. This CDR3 has 14 residues. The germline gives CDR1 MNHEY, CDR2 SVGAGI. V gave up 6 bases and J gave up 0 bases, with 6 bases separating them. The CDR3 nucleotides read TGTGCCAGCAGACCAAACTCTGGGGCCAACGTCCTGACTTTC. It codes for CASRPNSGANVLTF.

This clone was seen once. The chain combines TRBV10-3 with TRBJ1-2; D might be TRBD1 (5 bases). The CDR3 runs to 11 residues. Trimming removed 8 bases at V and 8 bases at J, with 12 bases between. Germline V gene sequence: CDR1 ENHRY, CDR2 SYGVKD. CDR3 sequence: CAISQGSGYTF. For the CDR3, the DNA is TGTGCCATCTCGCAGGGAAGCGGCTACACCTTC.

The chain carries TRBV10-3 and TRBJ2-3; 7 bases fit TRBD2. Trimming took 7 bases from V and 0 from J; bases not matched to a gene: 4. CDR3 length equals 14 residues. Germline V gene sequence: CDR1 ENHRY, CDR2 SYGVKD. The CDR3 DNA reads as TGTGCCATCAAGCTAGCGGAGAGCACAGATACGCAGTATTTT. This translates into CAIKLAESTDTQYF.

This clone was seen only a few times. This chain uses TRBV9 with TRBJ2-3; 7 nucleotides match TRBD2. Losses at the gene ends were 0 bases for V and 0 bases for J; bases not matched to a gene: 4. This CDR3 contains 16 residues. The V gene's germline CDR1 is SGDLS and CDR2 YYNGEE. The CDR3 here is CASSVAGLPSTDTQYF. The CDR3 nucleotides read TGTGCCAGCAGCGTAGCGGGACTACCTAGCACAGATACGCAGTATTTT. Combining the CDR3 with reference TRBV9 and TRBJ2-3 gives the whole variable domain DSGVTQTPKHLITATGQRVTLRCSPRSGDLSVYWYQQSLDQGLQFLIQYYNGEERAKGNILERFSAQQFPDLHSELNLSSLELGDSALYFCASSVAGLPSTDTQYFGPGTRLTVL.

This rearrangement joins TRBV9 to TRBJ2-2, with TRBD2 identical over 8 bases. CDR1 SGDLS and CDR2 YYNGEE come from the germline V gene. The CDR3 spans 15 residues. J gave up 1 base and V 3 bases, and 2 bases lay outside the gene matches. CDR3 DNA: TGTGCCAGCAGCGATGCGGGAGGGAACACCGGGGAGCTGTTTTTT. Its translation: CASSDAGGNTGELFF.

This sequence joins TRBV7-6 and TRBJ2-3, with D perhaps TRBD2 (6 bases). Germline V gives CDR1 SGHVS, CDR2 FNYEAQ. V was clipped by 3 bases and J by 6 bases, with 19 bases between them. This CDR3 comprises 16 residues. The CDR3 region has the DNA TGTGCCAGCAGCTTCGCAGCCGGCGGGGTTCGGGATACGCAGTATTTT. Its translation is CASSFAAGGVRDTQYF. The entire variable domain, with the rest obtained from reference TRBV7-6 and TRBJ2-3, is as follows: GAGVSQSPRYKVTKRGQDVALRCDPISGHVSLYWYRQALGQGPEFLTYFNYEAQQDKSGLPNDRFSAERPEGSISTLTIQRTEQRDSAMYRCASSFAAGGVRDTQYFGPGTRLTVL.

The rearrangement links TRBV7-9 to TRBJ2-2; maybe TRBD2 (6 bases). Per the germline V gene, CDR1 is SEHNR and CDR2 is FQNEAQ (reference sequence). This CDR3 has 15 amino acids. The germline V and J ends were trimmed by 8 bases and 0 bases, with 13 bases remaining between them. As DNA, the CDR3 is TGTGCCAGCCAGAAGCTAGCGCCGAACACCGGGGAGCTGTTTTTT. Its translation: CASQKLAPNTGELFF.

The chain couples TRBV9 to TRBJ1-4; D is undetermined. Germline V lookup: CDR1 SGDLS, CDR2 YYNGEE. This CDR3 region has 14 residues. Deletions cut 7 bases from V and 4 bases from J, with 14 bases between. The CDR3 region is CASSLGGFNEKLFF. The CDR3 DNA reads as TGTGCCAGCTCCCTGGGAGGATTTAATGAAAAACTGTTTTTT.

This chain joins TRBV11-2 and TRBJ2-1, with a possible D match to TRBD2 (5 bases). The V gene's germline CDR1 is SGHAT and CDR2 FQNNGV. Trimming removed 5 bases from V and 0 bases from J, with 14 bases in between. This CDR3 is 16 amino acids long. CDR3 sequence reads: CASSRVALSSYNEQFF. DNA of the CDR3: TGTGCCAGCAGCCGCGTAGCGCTAAGCTCCTACAATGAGCAGTTCTTC.

The rearrangement joins TRBV5-1 to TRBJ2-3; the D is unclear. Trimming pared 0 bases from V and 9 bases from J, leaving 11 bases between. This CDR3 spans 13 amino acids. Germline V gives CDR1 SGHRS, CDR2 YFSETQ. The CDR3 is CASSLETGLTQYF. CDR3 nucleotides: TGCGCCAGCAGCTTGGAAACCGGCTTAACGCAGTATTTT.

The rearrangement uses TRBV28 and TRBJ1-5; possibly TRBD1 for D (6 bases). Per the germline V gene, CDR1 is MDHEN and CDR2 is SYDVKM. CDR3 length: 16 amino acids. The V and J ends lost 5 bases and 0 bases respectively, with 14 bases between them. The CDR3 nucleotides are TGTGCCAGCAGTGGCCCGGGACAAAATAGCAATCAGCCCCAGCATTTT. Translating it yields CASSGPGQNSNQPQHF.

The DNA of the CDR3 is TGTGCCAGCAGCTTGTGGGGGATCCCCTTCTATGGCTACACCTTC. Translation: CASSLWGIPFYGYTF. This rearrangement joins TRBV5-6 to TRBJ1-2, with a tentative D call TRBD1 (5 bases). Germline CDR1 is SGHDT and CDR2 is YYEEEE. CDR3 length equals 15 residues. V lost 1 base to trimming and J lost 4 bases, with 14 bases between them.

V usage is TRBV10-3 and J usage is TRBJ2-1, with TRBD2 identical over 9 bases. This CDR3 has 14 residues. CDR1 and CDR2 (germline): ENHRY, SYGVKD. V gave up 2 bases and J gave up 8 bases; unmatched junction bases: 4. CDR3 region: CAISELAGGYEQFF. CDR3 coding DNA: TGTGCCATCAGTGAGCTGGCGGGAGGGTATGAGCAGTTCTTC.

The chain uses TRBV28 and TRBJ1-1; no clear D gene. The germline V gene has CDR1 MDHEN and CDR2 SYDVKM. The CDR3 contains 16 residues. Trimming took off 8 bases at V and 0 bases at J, with 19 bases between the two ends. This CDR3 is CASSRAPTGVNTEAFF. The CDR3 nucleotides read TGTGCCAGCTCCCGGGCCCCCACCGGGGTGAACACTGAAGCTTTCTTT.

The chain links TRBV4-1 to TRBJ1-4; D is unresolved. CDR3 length equals 14 residues. In germline, CDR1 is MGHRA, CDR2 YSYEKL. V lost 0 bases and J 11 bases, leaving 13 bases between the germline ends. This CDR3 is CASSQDFRESKLFF. For the CDR3, the DNA is TGCGCCAGCAGCCAAGATTTCCGCGAGTCGAAACTGTTTTTT.

This clone appeared a few times. Other DNA sequences from this sample encode an identical CDR3 as well. The chain joins TRBV18 to TRBJ2-7, with a possible D match to TRBD1 (5 bases). Between the trimmed V and J ends, which lost 6 bases and 7 bases, there was a span of 16 bases. The CDR3 spans 13 residues. The germline V gene has CDR1 KGHSH and CDR2 LQKENI. DNA of the CDR3: TGTGCCAGCTCCCCCAGGGCGGCTGGTGAGCAGTACTTC. It is translated as CASSPRAAGEQYF.

V gene TRBV7-9 combines with J gene TRBJ1-4; 9 bases map to TRBD1. V shed 3 bases, J shed 8 bases, and the junction held 7 bases outside the gene matches. Germline V gene sequence: CDR1 SEHNR, CDR2 FQNEAQ (reference sequence). This CDR3 has 15 amino acids. CDR3 residues: CASSFKQGANEKLFF. The CDR3 DNA follows: TGTGCCAGCAGCTTTAAACAGGGGGCAAACGAAAAACTGTTTTTT. Filled out from reference TRBV7-9 and TRBJ1-4, the complete variable domain reads DTGVSQNPRHKITKRGQNVTFRCDPISEHNRLYWYRQTLGQGPEFLTYFQNEAQLEKSRLLSDRFSAERPKGSFSTLEIQRTEQGDSAMYLCASSFKQGANEKLFFGSGTQLSVL.

This clone was detected only once. This chain uses TRBV6-5 with TRBJ2-1; 10 bases match TRBD1. Germline loops: CDR1 MNHEY, CDR2 SVGAGI. There are 15 residues in the CDR3. The J segment lost 13 bases and the V segment lost 6 bases, leaving 15 bases of the junction unmatched. The CDR3 loop is CASSPWGQGWSGQFF. CDR3 DNA: TGTGCCAGCAGCCCCTGGGGACAGGGGTGGTCCGGACAGTTCTTC.

The chain is built from TRBV27 and TRBJ2-1, with TRBD2 identical over 12 bases. The CDR3 is made up of 15 amino acids. V was pared by 6 bases and J by 7 bases, with 7 bases of the junction left unmatched. Germline CDR1 and CDR2: MNHEY and SMNVEV (reference sequence). The CDR3 spells CASRGPSGRVNEQFF. CDR3 in DNA: TGTGCCAGCAGGGGTCCTAGCGGGAGGGTGAATGAGCAGTTCTTC.

This chain connects TRBV2 to TRBJ1-2; 9 nucleotides agree with TRBD1. The CDR3 covers 13 residues. Losses at the gene ends were 8 bases for V and 0 bases for J; bases not matched to a gene: 1. Germline CDR1 reads SNHLY; CDR2 reads FYNNEI. The CDR3 DNA reads TGTGCCAGCGGGGACAGGGCTAACTATGGCTACACCTTC. Encoded protein: CASGDRANYGYTF.